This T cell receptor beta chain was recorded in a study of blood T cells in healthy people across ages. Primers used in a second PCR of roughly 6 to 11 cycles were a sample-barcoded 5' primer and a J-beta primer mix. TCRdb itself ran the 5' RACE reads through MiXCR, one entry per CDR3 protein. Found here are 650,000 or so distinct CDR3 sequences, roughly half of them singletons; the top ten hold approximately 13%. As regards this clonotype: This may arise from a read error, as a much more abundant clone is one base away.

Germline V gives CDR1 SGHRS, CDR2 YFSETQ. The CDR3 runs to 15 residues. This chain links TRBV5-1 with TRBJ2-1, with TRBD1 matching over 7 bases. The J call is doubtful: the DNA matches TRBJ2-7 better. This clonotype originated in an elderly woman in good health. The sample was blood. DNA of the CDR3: TGCGCCAGCAGCTTGGGAACAGGGGTGGTAAATGAGCAGTACTTC. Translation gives CASSLGTGVVNEQYF.